These T cell receptor beta chains were read from a single sample in a study of vaccination and CD4 T cells after COVID-19. No cognate antigen is known for these TCRs. TCRdb re-called the PCR reads with MiXCR, one entry per CDR3 protein. The data contain 2,000 to 2,500 distinct CDR3 sequences, under 25% of them singletons. The sample comprised CD4+ T cells from blood, cultured in vitro. The receptors derive from a human donor in good health. The CDR3 runs from the conserved cysteine through the conserved F or W. Fields, in order: V gene, D gene, J gene, CDR3 protein. The D gene is left open where the match is weak.

>TRBV12-3/TRBV12-4|NA|TRBJ2-3
CAVAGAGTDTQYF
>TRBV10-3|NA|TRBJ1-6
CAISEGGSALWDSPLHF
>TRBV10-3|TRBD1|TRBJ2-1
CAITAGQGNSYNEQFF
>TRBV5-1|TRBD2|TRBJ2-5
CASSSLSGGGETQYF
>TRBV28|TRBD1|TRBJ1-5
CASSLDRGRVSNQPQHF
>TRBV29-1|NA|TRBJ2-5
CSVAGAETQYF
>TRBV20-1|NA|TRBJ1-1
CSAPGEVGMNTEAFF
>TRBV7-8|NA|TRBJ1-2
CASSSTLAAGGYTF
>TRBV12-3/TRBV12-4|NA|TRBJ1-1
CASSLRWGMNTEAFF
>TRBV6-1|TRBD1|TRBJ2-7
CTSRPRDRGPGEQYF
>TRBV11-3|NA|TRBJ2-7
CASRGSGEQYF
>TRBV4-1|TRBD2|TRBJ2-3
CASSQPSGLAGGHGTDTQYF
>TRBV5-1|TRBD2|TRBJ2-1
CASSVGAGEVIFVQFF
>TRBV28|NA|TRBJ2-3
CASNLQGGVGDTQYF
>TRBV5-6|NA|TRBJ1-2
CASSLVEGTLGFGYTF
>TRBV20-1|TRBD1|TRBJ1-1
CSAGVTGMNTEAFF